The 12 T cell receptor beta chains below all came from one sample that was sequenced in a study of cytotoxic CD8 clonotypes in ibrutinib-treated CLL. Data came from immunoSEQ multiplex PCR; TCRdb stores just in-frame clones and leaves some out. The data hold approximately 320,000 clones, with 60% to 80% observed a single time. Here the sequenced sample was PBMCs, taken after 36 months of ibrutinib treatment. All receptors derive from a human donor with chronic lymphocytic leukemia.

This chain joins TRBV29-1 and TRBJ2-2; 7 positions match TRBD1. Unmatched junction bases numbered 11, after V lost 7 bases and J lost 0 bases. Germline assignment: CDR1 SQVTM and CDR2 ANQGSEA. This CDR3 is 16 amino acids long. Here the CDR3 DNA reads TGCAGCGCCAAAACGCTGGACAGGTCGAACACCGGGGAGCTGTTTTTT. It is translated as CSAKTLDRSNTGELFF.

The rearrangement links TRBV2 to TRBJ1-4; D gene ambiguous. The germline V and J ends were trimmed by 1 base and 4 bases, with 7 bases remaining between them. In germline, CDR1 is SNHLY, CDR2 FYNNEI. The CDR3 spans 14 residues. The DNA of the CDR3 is TGTGCCAGCAGTGAAGTCGTGTATAATGAAAAACTGTTTTTT. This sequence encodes CASSEVVYNEKLFF.

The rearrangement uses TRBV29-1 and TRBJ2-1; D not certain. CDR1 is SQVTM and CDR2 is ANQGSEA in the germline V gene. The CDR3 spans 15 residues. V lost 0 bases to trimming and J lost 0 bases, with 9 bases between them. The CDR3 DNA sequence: TGCAGCGTTGAAGATCTCCTGAACTCCTACAATGAGCAGTTCTTC. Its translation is CSVEDLLNSYNEQFF.

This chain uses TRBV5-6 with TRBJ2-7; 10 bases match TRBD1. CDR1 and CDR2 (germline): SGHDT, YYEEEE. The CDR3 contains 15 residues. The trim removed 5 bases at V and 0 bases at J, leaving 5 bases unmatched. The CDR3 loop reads CASSSGQGGSYEQYF. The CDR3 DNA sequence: TGTGCCAGCAGTTCTGGACAGGGGGGCTCCTACGAGCAGTACTTC.

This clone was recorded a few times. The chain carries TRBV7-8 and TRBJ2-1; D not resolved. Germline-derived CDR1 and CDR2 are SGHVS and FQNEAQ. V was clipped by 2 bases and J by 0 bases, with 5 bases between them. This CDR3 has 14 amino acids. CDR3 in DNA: TGTGCCAGCAGCTTAAGAGGCTCCTACAATGAGCAGTTCTTC. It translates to CASSLRGSYNEQFF.

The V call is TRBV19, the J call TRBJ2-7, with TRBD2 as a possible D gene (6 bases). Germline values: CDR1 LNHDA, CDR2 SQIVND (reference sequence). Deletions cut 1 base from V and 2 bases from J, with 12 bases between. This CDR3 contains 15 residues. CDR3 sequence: CASSIAVGGPYEQYF. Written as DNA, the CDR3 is TGTGCCAGTAGTATAGCCGTGGGAGGCCCCTACGAGCAGTACTTC.

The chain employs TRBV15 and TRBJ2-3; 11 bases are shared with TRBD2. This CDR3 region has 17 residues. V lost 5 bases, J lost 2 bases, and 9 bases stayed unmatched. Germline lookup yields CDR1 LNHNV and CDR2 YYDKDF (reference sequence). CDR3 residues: CATSETRGLAVTDTQYF. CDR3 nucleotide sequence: TGTGCCACCAGCGAAACCCGGGGACTAGCGGTCACAGATACGCAGTATTTT. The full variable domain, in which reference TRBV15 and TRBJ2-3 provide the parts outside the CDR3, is DAMVIQNPRYQVTQFGKPVTLSCSQTLNHNVMYWYQQKSSQAPKLLFHYYDKDFNNEADTPDNFQSRRPNTSFCFLDIRSPGLGDTAMYLCATSETRGLAVTDTQYFGPGTRLTVL.

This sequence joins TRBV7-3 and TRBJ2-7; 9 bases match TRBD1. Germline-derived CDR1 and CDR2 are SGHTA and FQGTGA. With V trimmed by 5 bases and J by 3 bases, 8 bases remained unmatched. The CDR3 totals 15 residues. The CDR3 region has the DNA TGTGCCAGCAGCGCCTCACCGGGACAGGGCTACGAGCAGTACTTC. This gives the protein CASSASPGQGYEQYF.

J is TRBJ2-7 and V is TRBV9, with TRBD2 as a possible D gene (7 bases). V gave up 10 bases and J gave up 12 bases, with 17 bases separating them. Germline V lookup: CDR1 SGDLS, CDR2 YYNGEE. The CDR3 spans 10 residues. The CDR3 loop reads CAGRGTNLYF. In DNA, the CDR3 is TGTGCCGGGAGGGGGACAAACTTGTACTTC.

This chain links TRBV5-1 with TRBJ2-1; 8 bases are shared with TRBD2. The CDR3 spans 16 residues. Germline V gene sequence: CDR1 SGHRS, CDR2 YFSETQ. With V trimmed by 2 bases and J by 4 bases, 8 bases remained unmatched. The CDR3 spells CASSLHTSGLYNEQFF. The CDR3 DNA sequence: TGCGCCAGCAGCTTACATACTAGCGGCCTGTACAATGAGCAGTTCTTC.

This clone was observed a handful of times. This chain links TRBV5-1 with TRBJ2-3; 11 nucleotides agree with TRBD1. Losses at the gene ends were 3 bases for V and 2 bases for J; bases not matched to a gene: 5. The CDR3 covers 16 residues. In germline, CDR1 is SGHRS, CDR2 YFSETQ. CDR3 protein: CASSSGTGGFTDTQYF. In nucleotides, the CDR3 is TGCGCCAGCAGCTCCGGGACAGGGGGTTTCACAGATACGCAGTATTTT.

This chain's CDR3 is CASSLALGDNQPQHF. The CDR3 region has the DNA TGTGCCAGCAGCTTAGCGCTGGGCGATAATCAGCCCCAGCATTTT. The chain combines TRBV7-2 with TRBJ1-5; no definite D call. The CDR3 is 15 amino acids. The germline CDR1 and CDR2 sequences are SGHTA and FQGNSA. V lost 0 bases to trimming and J lost 4 bases, with 10 bases between them.